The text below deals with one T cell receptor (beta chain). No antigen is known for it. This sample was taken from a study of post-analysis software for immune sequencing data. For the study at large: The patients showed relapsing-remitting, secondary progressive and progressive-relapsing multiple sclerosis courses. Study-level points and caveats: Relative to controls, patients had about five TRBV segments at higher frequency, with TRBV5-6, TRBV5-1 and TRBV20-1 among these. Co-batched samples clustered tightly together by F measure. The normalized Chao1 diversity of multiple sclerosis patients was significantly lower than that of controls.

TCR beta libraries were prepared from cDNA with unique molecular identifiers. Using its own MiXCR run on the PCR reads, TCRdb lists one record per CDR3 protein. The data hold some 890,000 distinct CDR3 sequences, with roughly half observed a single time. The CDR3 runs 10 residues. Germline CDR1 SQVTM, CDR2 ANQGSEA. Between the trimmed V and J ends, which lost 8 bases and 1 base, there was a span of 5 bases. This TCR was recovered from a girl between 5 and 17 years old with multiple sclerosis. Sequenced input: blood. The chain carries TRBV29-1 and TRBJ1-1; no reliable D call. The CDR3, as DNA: TGCAGCACCAAGAACACTGAAGCTTTCTTT. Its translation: CSTKNTEAFF.